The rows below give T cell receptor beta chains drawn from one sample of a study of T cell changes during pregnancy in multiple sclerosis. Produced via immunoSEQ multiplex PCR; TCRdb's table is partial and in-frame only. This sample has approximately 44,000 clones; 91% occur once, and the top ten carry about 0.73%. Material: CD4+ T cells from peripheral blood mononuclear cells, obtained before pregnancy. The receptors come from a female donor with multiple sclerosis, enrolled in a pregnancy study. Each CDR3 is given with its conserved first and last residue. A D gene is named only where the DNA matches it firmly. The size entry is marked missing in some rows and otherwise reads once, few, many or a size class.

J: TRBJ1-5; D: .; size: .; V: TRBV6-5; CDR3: CASSYPGGNQPQHF; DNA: TGTGCCAGCAGTTACCCAGGGGGCAATCAGCCCCAGCATTTT
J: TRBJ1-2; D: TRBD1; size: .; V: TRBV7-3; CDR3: CASSSGTDGYTF; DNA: TGTGCCAGCAGCTCTGGGACAGATGGCTACACCTTC
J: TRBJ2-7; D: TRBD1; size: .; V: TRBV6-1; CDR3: CASSGRQGRSPKNEQYF; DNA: TGTGCCAGCAGTGGCAGACAGGGGCGCTCCCCAAAGAACGAGCAGTACTTC
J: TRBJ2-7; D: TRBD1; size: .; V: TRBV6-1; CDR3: CASSDRDRGEQYF; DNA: TGTGCCAGCAGTGACCGGGACAGGGGGGAGCAGTACTTC
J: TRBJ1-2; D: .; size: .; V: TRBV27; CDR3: CASSLRESYGYTF; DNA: TGTGCCAGCAGTTTGAGGGAGAGCTATGGCTACACCTTC
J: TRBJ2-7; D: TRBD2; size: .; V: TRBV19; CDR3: CASGSPGRATYEQYF; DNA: TGTGCCAGCGGATCCCCAGGGAGGGCCACCTACGAGCAGTACTTC
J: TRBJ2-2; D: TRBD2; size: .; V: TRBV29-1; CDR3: CSVDEIAGGGGELFF; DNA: TGCAGCGTTGATGAGATAGCGGGGGGCGGCGGGGAGCTGTTTTTT
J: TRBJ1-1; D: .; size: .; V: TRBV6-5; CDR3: CASTKRGGTEAFF; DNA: TGTGCCAGCACTAAAAGGGGTGGCACTGAAGCTTTCTTT
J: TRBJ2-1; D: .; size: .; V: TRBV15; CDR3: CATSRIAASYNEQFF; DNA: TGTGCCACCAGCAGAATAGCTGCGTCCTACAATGAGCAGTTCTTC
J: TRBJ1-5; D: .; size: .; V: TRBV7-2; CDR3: CASSLFRQGSNQPQHF; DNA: TGTGCCAGCAGCTTATTTCGGCAGGGGAGCAATCAGCCCCAGCATTTT
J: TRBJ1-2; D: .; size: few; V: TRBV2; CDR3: CASSPGRFEGYTF; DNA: TGTGCCAGCAGTCCAGGGAGGTTCGAGGGCTACACCTTC
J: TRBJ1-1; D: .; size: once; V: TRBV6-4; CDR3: CASSDRAGVNTEAFF; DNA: TGTGCCAGCAGTGACCGGGCAGGGGTGAACACTGAAGCTTTCTTT
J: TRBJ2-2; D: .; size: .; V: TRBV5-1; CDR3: CASSSSSSTGELFF; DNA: TGCGCCAGCAGTTCCTCTAGTTCTACCGGGGAGCTGTTTTTT
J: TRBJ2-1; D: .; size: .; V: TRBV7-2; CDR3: CASSPGVRSYNEQFF; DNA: TGTGCCAGCAGCCCCGGTGTGCGATCCTACAATGAGCAGTTCTTC
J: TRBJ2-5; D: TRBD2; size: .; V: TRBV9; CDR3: CASSVSAGRQETQYF; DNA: TGTGCCAGCAGCGTATCAGCGGGGAGACAAGAGACCCAGTACTTC
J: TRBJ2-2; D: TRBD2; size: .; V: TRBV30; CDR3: CAWSVRGWLAGCTGELFF; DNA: TGTGCCTGGAGTGTACGGGGATGGCTAGCGGGGTGCACCGGGGAGCTGTTTTTT
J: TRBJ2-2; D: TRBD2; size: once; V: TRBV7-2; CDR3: CASSVAGAYTGELFF; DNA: TGTGCCAGCAGCGTAGCGGGGGCCTACACCGGGGAGCTGTTTTTT
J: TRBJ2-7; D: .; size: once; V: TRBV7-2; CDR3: CASSFGWGRSSYEQYF; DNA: TGTGCCAGCAGCTTCGGATGGGGCAGGAGCTCCTACGAGCAGTACTTC
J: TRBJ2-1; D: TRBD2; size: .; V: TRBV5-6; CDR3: CASSLARRSGGYNEQFF; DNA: TGTGCCAGCAGCTTGGCCCGTAGGAGCGGGGGTTACAATGAGCAGTTCTTC
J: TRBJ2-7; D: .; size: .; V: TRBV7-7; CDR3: CASSLEQGYEQYF; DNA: TGTGCTAGCAGCTTAGAACAGGGATACGAGCAGTACTTC
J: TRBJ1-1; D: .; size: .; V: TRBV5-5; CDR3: CASRTGFANTEAFF; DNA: TGTGCCAGCAGAACAGGTTTCGCAAACACTGAAGCTTTCTTT
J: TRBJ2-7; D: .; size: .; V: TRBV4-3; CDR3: CASSQDYGLGRGQPYEQYF; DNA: TGCGCCAGCAGCCAAGATTACGGTCTGGGGCGGGGGCAACCCTACGAGCAGTACTTC
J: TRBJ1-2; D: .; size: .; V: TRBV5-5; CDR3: CASSLEAGYGYTF; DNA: TGTGCCAGCAGCTTGGAGGCAGGCTATGGCTACACCTTC
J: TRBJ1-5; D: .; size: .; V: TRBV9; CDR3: CASSVDGGNQPQHF; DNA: TGTGCCAGCAGCGTAGATGGAGGTAATCAGCCCCAGCATTTT
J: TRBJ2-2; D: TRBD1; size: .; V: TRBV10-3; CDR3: CATGQGSTGELFF; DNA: TGTGCCACCGGACAGGGTAGCACCGGGGAGCTGTTTTTT
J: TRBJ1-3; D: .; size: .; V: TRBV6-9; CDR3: CASSSLPSGNTIYF; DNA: TGTGCCAGCAGTTCCCTACCCTCTGGAAACACCATATATTTT
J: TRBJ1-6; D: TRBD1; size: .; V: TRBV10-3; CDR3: CAIRDRVSPLHF; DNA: TGTGCCATCAGGGACAGGGTTTCACCCCTCCACTTT
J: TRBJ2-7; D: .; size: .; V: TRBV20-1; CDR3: CSATDYEQYF; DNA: TGCAGTGCAACAGACTACGAGCAGTACTTC
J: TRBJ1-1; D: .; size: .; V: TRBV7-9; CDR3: CASSAPPEAFF; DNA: TGTGCCAGCTCTGCGCCACCTGAAGCTTTCTTT
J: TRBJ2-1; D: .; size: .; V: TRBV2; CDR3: CASRSRLVQVSYNEQFF; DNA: TGTGCCAGCAGGTCCCGACTAGTTCAGGTCTCCTACAATGAGCAGTTCTTC
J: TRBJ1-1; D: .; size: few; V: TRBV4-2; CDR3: CASSQGQRSGTEAFF; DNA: TGTGCCAGCAGCCAAGGGCAAAGATCGGGCACTGAAGCTTTCTTT
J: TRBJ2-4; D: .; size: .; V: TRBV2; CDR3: CASRTNPGAKNIQYF; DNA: TGTGCCAGCAGAACCAACCCGGGGGCCAAAAACATTCAGTACTTC
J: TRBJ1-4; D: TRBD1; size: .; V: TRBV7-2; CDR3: CASSYRTGGNEKLFF; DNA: TGTGCCAGCAGCTACCGGACAGGGGGTAATGAAAAACTGTTTTTT
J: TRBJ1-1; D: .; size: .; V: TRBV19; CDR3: CASSMGNLNAEAFF; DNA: TGTGCCAGTAGTATGGGCAATCTAAACGCTGAAGCTTTCTTT
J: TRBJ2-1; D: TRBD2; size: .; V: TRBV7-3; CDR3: CASSLTSGGAGEQFF; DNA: TGTGCCAGCAGCTTGACTAGCGGGGGGGCTGGTGAGCAGTTCTTC
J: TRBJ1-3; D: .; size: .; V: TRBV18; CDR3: CASSPRQFSGNTIYF; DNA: TGTGCCAGCTCACCGCGACAGTTCTCTGGAAACACCATATATTTT
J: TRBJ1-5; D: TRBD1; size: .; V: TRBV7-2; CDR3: CASRPRDRENQPQHF; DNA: TGTGCCAGCAGACCCCGGGACAGAGAGAATCAGCCCCAGCATTTT
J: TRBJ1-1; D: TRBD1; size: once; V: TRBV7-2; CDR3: CASSLGSSGQGTSGAFF; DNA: TGTGCCAGCAGCTTAGGGAGTTCGGGACAGGGCACGTCAGGGGCTTTCTTT
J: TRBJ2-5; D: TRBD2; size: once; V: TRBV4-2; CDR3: CASSQDLASGGPLETQYF; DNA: TGTGCCAGCAGCCAAGATCTGGCTAGCGGGGGTCCGTTGGAGACCCAGTACTTC
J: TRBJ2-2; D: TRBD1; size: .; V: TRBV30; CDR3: CAWTGQGANTGELFF; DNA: TGTGCCTGGACCGGACAGGGGGCGAACACCGGGGAGCTGTTTTTT
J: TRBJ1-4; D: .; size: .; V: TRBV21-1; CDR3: CASSAQTGEEKLFF; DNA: TGTGCCAGCAGCGCCCAGACGGGAGAAGAAAAACTGTTTTTT
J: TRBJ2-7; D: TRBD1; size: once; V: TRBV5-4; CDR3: CASSQDRAREQYF; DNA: TGTGCCAGCAGCCAAGACAGGGCGCGCGAGCAGTACTTC
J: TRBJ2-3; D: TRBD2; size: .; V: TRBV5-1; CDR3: CASSLWTSLTDTQYF; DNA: TGCGCCAGCAGCTTGTGGACTAGTCTCACAGATACGCAGTATTTT
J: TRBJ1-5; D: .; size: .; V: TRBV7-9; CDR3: CASSLGFSGNQPQHF; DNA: TGTGCCAGCAGCTTAGGATTTTCGGGCAATCAGCCCCAGCATTTT
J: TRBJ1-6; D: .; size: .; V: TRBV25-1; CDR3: CASSGQGYNSPLHF; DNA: TGTGCCAGCAGTGGCCAGGGCTATAATTCACCCCTCCACTTT
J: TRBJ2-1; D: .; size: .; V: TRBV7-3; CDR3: CASSLGSSRNEQFF; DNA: TGTGCCAGCAGCCTAGGGAGTTCACGCAATGAGCAGTTCTTC
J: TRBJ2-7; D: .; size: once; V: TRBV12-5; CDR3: CASGDRSYEQYF; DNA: TGTGCTAGTGGAGACAGGTCCTACGAGCAGTACTTC
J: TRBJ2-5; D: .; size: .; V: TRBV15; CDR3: CATSSLQGDWSETQYF; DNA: TGTGCCACCAGCAGCTTACAGGGTGATTGGTCGGAGACCCAGTACTTC
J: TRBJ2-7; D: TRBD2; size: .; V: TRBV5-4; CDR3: CASSLAAGGTYEQYF; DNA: TGTGCCAGCAGCTTGGCGGCGGGGGGGACCTACGAGCAGTACTTC
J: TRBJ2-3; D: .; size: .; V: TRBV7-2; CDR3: CASSLEDTQYF; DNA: TGTGCCAGCAGCTTGGAGGATACGCAGTATTTT
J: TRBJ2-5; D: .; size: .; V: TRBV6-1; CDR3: CASTPQGPGTQYF; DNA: TGTGCCAGCACCCCCCAGGGTCCGGGGACCCAGTACTTC
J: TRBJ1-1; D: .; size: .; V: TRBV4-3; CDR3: CASSQDLDFFGTEAFF; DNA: TGCGCCAGCAGCCAAGATCTGGACTTTTTTGGGACTGAAGCTTTCTTT